The 15 T cell receptor beta chains reported below all come from one sample, sequenced in a study of T-cell memory formation after mild COVID-19. From the 5' RACE reads, TCRdb called clonotypes with MiXCR, one entry per CDR3 protein. The sample yields about 320,000 distinct CDR3 sequences, more than 13% seen once. Sequencing input: PBMCs or a T cell subset sorted from them (not recorded which). The receptors shown here come from a man between 18 and 29 years old who had mild COVID-19 (a few samples of this study predate the infection). Cell type and time point are not known.

This clonotype was recorded a few times. CDR3 sequence (DNA): TGTGCCAGCAGCGTAGCCAGGGTGGGTTCACCCCTCCACTTT. Translation: CASSVARVGSPLHF. The J gene is TRBJ1-6, the V gene TRBV9; tentatively, D is TRBD1 (5 bases). The ends were cut back, 0 bases at V and 9 bases at J, with 10 bases in the middle. CDR3 size: 14 residues. Per germline, CDR1 SGDLS and CDR2 YYNGEE.

The chain couples TRBV11-2 to TRBJ1-2; 7 nucleotides line up with TRBD1. This CDR3 spans 13 amino acids. J lost 8 bases, V lost 0 bases, and 3 bases had no gene match. Germline CDR1 is SGHAT and CDR2 is FQNNGV. DNA of the CDR3: TGTGCCAGCAGCTTAGATACAGGGGACGGCTACACCTTC. Translating it yields CASSLDTGDGYTF.

Written as DNA, the CDR3 is TGTGCCAGCAGTTCCAGCTCTACCGGGGAGCTGTTTTTT. Translating gives CASSSSSTGELFF. The chain carries TRBV2 and TRBJ2-2, with no clear D. The CDR3 extends over 13 amino acids. CDR1 and CDR2 from the germline V gene are SNHLY and FYNNEI. Between the trimmed V and J ends, which lost 5 bases and 5 bases, there was a span of 9 bases.

This clonotype appeared a few times. J is TRBJ2-5 and V is TRBV9; TRBD2 matches 9 bases. J was trimmed by 5 bases and V by 2 bases; bases with no gene match: 13. The CDR3 totals 17 residues. Germline V gene sequence: CDR1 SGDLS, CDR2 YYNGEE. The CDR3 is CASSVRPSGGSEETQYF. The CDR3 region has the DNA TGTGCCAGCAGCGTCCGGCCGAGCGGGGGGTCGGAGGAGACCCAGTACTTC.

The chain recombines TRBV20-1 with TRBJ1-4; 7 bases match TRBD1. The CDR3 consists of 14 residues. The trim removed 6 bases at V and 5 bases at J, leaving 9 bases unmatched. CDR1 is DFQATT, CDR2 SNEGSKA, per germline (reference sequence). Here the CDR3 DNA reads TGCAGTGCAGTATTCCAGGGGGGGAATGAAAAACTGTTTTTT. Its protein is CSAVFQGGNEKLFF.

This clonotype was seen more than once but under ten times. The chain carries TRBV5-1 and TRBJ2-2, with TRBD2 identical over 10 bases. The CDR3 is 16 residues long. V dropped 4 bases and J dropped 8; count of bases not matched to a gene: 11. Germline V gene lookup returns CDR1 SGHRS and CDR2 YFSETQ. CDR3 bases: TGCGCCAGCAGCCCGAGGAGCGGGGGGGCCTCGGGGGAGCTGTTTTTT. Protein: CASSPRSGGASGELFF.

The chain recombines TRBV3-1 with TRBJ1-1; D uncertain. Germline V CDR1 and CDR2: LGHDT, YNNKEL (reference sequence). V lost 0 bases, J lost 8 bases, and 10 bases lay in between. The CDR3 spans 13 residues. This chain's CDR3 is CASSQEMRAEAFF. CDR3 bases: TGTGCCAGCAGCCAAGAGATGAGGGCCGAAGCTTTCTTT.

This clonotype was counted at least ten times. J is TRBJ2-5 and V is TRBV29-1, with TRBD1 identical over 9 bases. CDR3 length: 15 residues. CDR1 is SQVTM and CDR2 is ANQGSEA in the germline V gene. Trimming removed 7 bases from V and 4 bases from J; junction bases left unmatched: 13. Here the CDR3 reads CSGDTGTGIPETQYF. CDR3 sequence (DNA): TGCAGCGGGGATACCGGGACAGGGATACCAGAGACCCAGTACTTC.

This clonotype was observed a few times. The chain couples TRBV6-2 or TRBV6-3 to TRBJ1-1, with TRBD1 matching 10 bases. The CDR3 is 17 residues long. Trimming at V came to 4 bases and at J to 3 bases, leaving 11 bases not matched to a gene. Germline CDR1 and CDR2: MNHEY and SVGEGT. CDR3 region: CASSSQQTGGADTEAFF. The CDR3 DNA is TGTGCCAGCAGTTCTCAACAGACAGGGGGCGCGGACACTGAAGCTTTCTTT.

There are a few counts of this clonotype. The gene calls are TRBV5-3 and TRBJ2-7; D call uncertain. Being an ORF, TRBV5-3 has a function that is uncertain. Trimming left V 5 bases short and J 6 bases short, with 21 bases between. The CDR3 consists of 15 residues. The CDR3 coding sequence is TGTGCCAGAAGATCGAGTGGTGCCCTCCTAGGCGAGCAGTACTTC. Translated: CARRSSGALLGEQYF.

This clonotype has a handful of counts. The chain links TRBV4-3 to TRBJ2-2, with D perhaps matching TRBD1 (5 bases). The CDR3 length is 14 residues. Trimming left V 4 bases short and J 1 base short, with 7 bases between. Looked up from germline, CDR1 is LGHNA and CDR2 is YSLEER. CDR3 DNA sequence: TGCGCCAGCAGCCGAGACAGGAACACCGGGGAGCTGTTTTTT. Protein product: CASSRDRNTGELFF.

The J gene is TRBJ1-1, the V gene TRBV18; no firm D call. Between the trimmed V and J ends, which lost 6 bases and 1 base, there was a span of 12 bases. Germline lookup yields CDR1 KGHSH and CDR2 LQKENI. This CDR3 contains 14 residues. DNA for the CDR3: TGTGCCAGCTCCACAGAGGAAGCGAACACTGAAGCTTTCTTT. Amino acid sequence: CASSTEEANTEAFF.

This clonotype was seen more than once but under ten times. This CDR3 is CASSQDVTATYGYTF. The CDR3 nucleotides read TGTGCCAGCAGCCAAGATGTTACAGCCACCTATGGCTACACCTTC. The V gene is TRBV14, the J gene TRBJ1-2; D gene uncertain. CDR3 length: 15 amino acids. The germline V gene encodes CDR1 SGHDN and CDR2 FVKESK. Trimming left V 0 bases short and J 4 bases short, with 12 bases between.

This clonotype was counted a few times. This chain links TRBV4-3 with TRBJ2-5, with D perhaps assigned TRBD1 or TRBD2 (5 bases each). The CDR3 is 16 amino acids. Looked up from germline, CDR1 is LGHNA and CDR2 is YSLEER. Trimming took off 0 bases at V and 3 bases at J, with 14 bases between the two ends. This CDR3 reads CASSQDDLGGKETQYF. The CDR3 DNA is TGCGCCAGCAGCCAAGATGATCTTGGGGGAAAAGAGACCCAGTACTTC.

The gene calls are TRBV5-5 and TRBJ2-7; tentative D call: TRBD1 (6 bases). The CDR3 covers 16 residues. Deletions cut 4 bases from V and 0 bases from J, with 17 bases between. Germline V gene data show CDR1 as SGHKS and CDR2 as YYEKEE (reference sequence). The DNA for the CDR3 is TGTGCCAGCAGCCGCCGAGGGACACCGAGCTCCTACGAGCAGTACGTC. Protein sequence: CASSRRGTPSSYEQYV.